A few counts support the clone carrying this T cell receptor beta chain. This sample stems from a study of blood T cell repertoires in COVID-19. This CDR3 region has 12 residues. Germline CDR1 and CDR2: DFQATT and SNEGSKA (reference sequence). V dropped 3 bases and J dropped 4; count of bases not matched to a gene: 2. The method was immunoSEQ multiplex PCR; TCRdb's version includes in-frame clones alone and lacks a portion of them. This table has about 390,000 clones, around 87% appearing once. The V call is TRBV20-1, the J call TRBJ1-2, with TRBD1 matching 7 bases. This TCR derives from a woman in her sixties or seventies with COVID-19, enrolled during active disease. The sample was peripheral blood. Written as DNA, the CDR3 is TGCAGTGCTAGTAGGGACAGCTATGGCTACACCTTC. Amino acid sequence: CSASRDSYGYTF.